This T cell receptor beta chain emerged from a study of blood T cell repertoires in COVID-19. Study-level background: COVID-19 samples from acute and convalescent phases originated in the United States, Italy and Spain. Nucleic acid was either cDNA or gDNA, and it came from T cells, B-cell-depleted T cells, or PBMCs.

Per the original methods: Cell counts per sample came from amplifying reference gene primers. Profiled with immunoSEQ multiplex PCR; TCRdb holds only in-frame clones, not every one. D and trimming come from the DNA, and the V and J calls and clone size come from that table. The table has approximately 280,000 clones, approximately 92% seen once. Germline trimming cut 8 bases from V and 0 bases from J; bases unmatched to any gene: 1. Germline CDR1 is MNHEY and CDR2 is SVGAGI. This CDR3 spans 12 amino acids. Sequencing input: peripheral blood. The chain uses TRBV6-5 and TRBJ2-7; TRBD2 matches 7 bases. This TCR derives from a woman under 40 with COVID-19, enrolled during active disease. The CDR3 loop is CASGRDSYEQYF. CDR3 in DNA: TGTGCCAGCGGGAGGGACTCCTACGAGCAGTACTTC.